A selection of T cell receptor beta chains follows, all from one sample in a study of identical twins. TCRdb analysed the 5' RACE reads with MiXCR anew, one entry per CDR3 protein. The sample lists 1.5 million to 2 million distinct CDR3 sequences, about 32% occurring once. Source material: cord blood. The source of these receptors is a newborn girl in good health. Each CDR3 is given with its conserved first and last residue. Fields, in order: CDR3 length, clone size, J gene, D gene, V gene, CDR3 DNA, CDR3 protein. A D gene is named only where the DNA matches it firmly. Where a row states a size, it is once, few, many or the class of an expanded clone; other rows omit it.

CDR3 length: 16; clone size: -; J gene: TRBJ2-2; D gene: TRBD2; V gene: TRBV4-2; CDR3 DNA: TGTGCCAGCAGCCAAGGGCTAGCGGGGGGGCACGGGGAGCTGTTTTTT; CDR3 protein: CASSQGLAGGHGELFF
CDR3 length: 16; clone size: few; J gene: TRBJ1-2; D gene: TRBD1; V gene: TRBV5-5; CDR3 DNA: TGTGCCAGCAGCGGGCCCTGGGACAGGGGGAACTATGGCTACACCTTC; CDR3 protein: CASSGPWDRGNYGYTF
CDR3 length: 15; clone size: -; J gene: TRBJ2-7; D gene: -; V gene: TRBV7-9; CDR3 DNA: TGTGCCAGCAGCCCCCAGGAGGGGCAGGCGTACGAGCAGTACTTC; CDR3 protein: CASSPQEGQAYEQYF
CDR3 length: 16; clone size: -; J gene: TRBJ2-1; D gene: -; V gene: TRBV11-2; CDR3 DNA: TGTGCCAGCAGCTTAGCTGGGGGGGGACAGTACAATGAGCAGTTCTTC; CDR3 protein: CASSLAGGGQYNEQFF
CDR3 length: 17; clone size: -; J gene: TRBJ2-1; D gene: TRBD1; V gene: TRBV20-1; CDR3 DNA: TGCAGTGCCCCGGGACAGGGACAAAGAAGGCCCTACAATGAGCAGTTCTTC; CDR3 protein: CSAPGQGQRRPYNEQFF
CDR3 length: 12; clone size: -; J gene: TRBJ1-1; D gene: -; V gene: TRBV10-2; CDR3 DNA: TGCGCCAGCAGTGCGGGCTGGGCCGAAGCTTTCTTT; CDR3 protein: CASSAGWAEAFF
CDR3 length: 11; clone size: -; J gene: TRBJ1-2; D gene: TRBD1; V gene: TRBV20-1; CDR3 DNA: TGCAGTGCTAGGTGGGACAGGGGCTACACCTTC; CDR3 protein: CSARWDRGYTF
CDR3 length: 14; clone size: -; J gene: TRBJ2-1; D gene: -; V gene: TRBV3-1; CDR3 DNA: TGTGCCAGCAGCCACCCCGCGGGCTCCTACGTGCAGTTCTTC; CDR3 protein: CASSHPAGSYVQFF
CDR3 length: 16; clone size: -; J gene: TRBJ2-7; D gene: -; V gene: TRBV5-1; CDR3 DNA: TGCGCCAGCAGCTTGGTCCTAGGTAGCTCCTACAATGAGCAGTACTTC; CDR3 protein: CASSLVLGSSYNEQYF
CDR3 length: 17; clone size: few; J gene: TRBJ1-4; D gene: -; V gene: TRBV4-1; CDR3 DNA: TGCGCCAGCAGCCAAGCCCCCCCGACAGAGCCTAATGAAAAACTGTTTTTT; CDR3 protein: CASSQAPPTEPNEKLFF
CDR3 length: 14; clone size: once; J gene: TRBJ2-1; D gene: -; V gene: TRBV20-1; CDR3 DNA: TGCAGTGCTAGAGATCTGCCAGGGCCTAGTGAGCAGTTCTTC; CDR3 protein: CSARDLPGPSEQFF
CDR3 length: 16; clone size: -; J gene: TRBJ2-7; D gene: TRBD2; V gene: TRBV3-1; CDR3 DNA: TGTGCCAGCAGCCAGTGGCTAGCGGGGGGGAAGAACGAGCAGTACTTC; CDR3 protein: CASSQWLAGGKNEQYF
CDR3 length: 18; clone size: -; J gene: TRBJ2-7; D gene: -; V gene: TRBV24-1; CDR3 DNA: TGTGCCACCAGTCATGAAGCGGGCTTTGCCTCGGACACCTACGAGCAGTACTTC; CDR3 protein: CATSHEAGFASDTYEQYF
CDR3 length: 15; clone size: few; J gene: TRBJ1-2; D gene: -; V gene: TRBV20-1; CDR3 DNA: TGCAGTGCCAGCGAAAACCTCCTAGCTAACTATGGCTACACCTTC; CDR3 protein: CSASENLLANYGYTF
CDR3 length: 18; clone size: -; J gene: TRBJ2-5; D gene: -; V gene: TRBV2; CDR3 DNA: TGTGCCAGCAGTGAAGCGCTTGGCAGCGGCTCAATCGGGAATAAGCAGTACTTC; CDR3 protein: CASSEALGSGSIGNKQYF
CDR3 length: 17; clone size: few; J gene: TRBJ2-7; D gene: TRBD1; V gene: TRBV10-3; CDR3 DNA: TGTGCCATCGGGGTAGGGACAGGGGGCCTTGGGTCCTACGAGCAGTACTTC; CDR3 protein: CAIGVGTGGLGSYEQYF
CDR3 length: 16; clone size: few; J gene: TRBJ2-5; D gene: -; V gene: TRBV3-1; CDR3 DNA: TGTGCCAGCAGCCAAGATCCAGGGGGGTCCGAAGAGACCCAGTACTTC; CDR3 protein: CASSQDPGGSEETQYF
CDR3 length: 15; clone size: -; J gene: TRBJ1-1; D gene: TRBD1; V gene: TRBV5-1; CDR3 DNA: TGCGCCAGCAGCTTGGGGGGACAGCCGAACACTGAAGCTTTCTTT; CDR3 protein: CASSLGGQPNTEAFF
CDR3 length: 16; clone size: -; J gene: TRBJ2-1; D gene: TRBD2; V gene: TRBV11-2; CDR3 DNA: TGTGCCAGCAGCTTAGATATCGGGGGGGGCCCAGATGAGCAGTTCTTC; CDR3 protein: CASSLDIGGGPDEQFF
CDR3 length: 15; clone size: few; J gene: TRBJ2-2; D gene: TRBD1; V gene: TRBV6-1; CDR3 DNA: TGTGCCAGCATAGAGGCAGGGGGCTACACCGGGGAGCTGTTTTTT; CDR3 protein: CASIEAGGYTGELFF
CDR3 length: 15; clone size: few; J gene: TRBJ1-2; D gene: TRBD1; V gene: TRBV25-1; CDR3 DNA: TGTGCCAGCAGTGCCCGCGGGGAGGGGGCGTGGGGCTACACCTTC; CDR3 protein: CASSARGEGAWGYTF
CDR3 length: 17; clone size: -; J gene: TRBJ2-5; D gene: TRBD2; V gene: TRBV4-2; CDR3 DNA: TGTGCCAGCAGCCAAGGGGTTTTAGCGGGAGCACAAGAGACCCAGTACTTC; CDR3 protein: CASSQGVLAGAQETQYF
CDR3 length: 16; clone size: many; J gene: TRBJ2-1; D gene: TRBD2; V gene: TRBV5-1; CDR3 DNA: TGCGCCAGCAGCTTGGAAGGACTAGCGCTATACAATGAGCAGTTCTTC; CDR3 protein: CASSLEGLALYNEQFF
CDR3 length: 14; clone size: few; J gene: TRBJ2-1; D gene: TRBD2; V gene: TRBV20-1; CDR3 DNA: TGCAGTGCTAGAGATCCCCTAGCGGCCCATGAGCAGTTCTTC; CDR3 protein: CSARDPLAAHEQFF
CDR3 length: 16; clone size: -; J gene: TRBJ2-7; D gene: -; V gene: TRBV2; CDR3 DNA: TGTGCCAGCAGTGAGGGTTTCCGTGACAGCTCCTACGAGCAGTACTTC; CDR3 protein: CASSEGFRDSSYEQYF
CDR3 length: 14; clone size: -; J gene: TRBJ2-1; D gene: -; V gene: TRBV5-1; CDR3 DNA: TGCGCCAGCAGCTTGCCTCTCCCCCACAATGAGCAGTTCTTC; CDR3 protein: CASSLPLPHNEQFF
CDR3 length: 15; clone size: -; J gene: TRBJ1-5; D gene: -; V gene: TRBV6-2/TRBV6-3; CDR3 DNA: TGTGCCAGCAGCCCAGGTGACAGGCTTAATCAGCCCCAGCATTTT; CDR3 protein: CASSPGDRLNQPQHF
CDR3 length: 14; clone size: -; J gene: TRBJ2-5; D gene: -; V gene: TRBV7-2; CDR3 DNA: TGTGCCAGCAGCGCAGTGGGGGGTCTAGAGACCCAGTACTTC; CDR3 protein: CASSAVGGLETQYF
CDR3 length: 15; clone size: -; J gene: TRBJ2-7; D gene: TRBD2; V gene: TRBV7-6; CDR3 DNA: TGTGCCAACAGCTTAGGGGGAGCGGGGGTATACGAGCAGTACTTC; CDR3 protein: CANSLGGAGVYEQYF
CDR3 length: 13; clone size: -; J gene: TRBJ2-2; D gene: -; V gene: TRBV20-1; CDR3 DNA: TGCAGTGCTAGAAGGTCTAGTACCGGGGAGCTGTTTTTT; CDR3 protein: CSARRSSTGELFF
CDR3 length: 17; clone size: many; J gene: TRBJ2-7; D gene: TRBD2; V gene: TRBV4-2; CDR3 DNA: TGTGCCAGCAGCCACCTCCAAACGGGGACTACTCCCTACGAGCAGTACTTC; CDR3 protein: CASSHLQTGTTPYEQYF
CDR3 length: 17; clone size: -; J gene: TRBJ2-5; D gene: -; V gene: TRBV27; CDR3 DNA: TGTGCCAGCAGTTTAGCCCGGAGGGGGGGGCATCAAGAGACCCGGTACTTC; CDR3 protein: CASSLARRGGHQETRYF
CDR3 length: 15; clone size: -; J gene: TRBJ2-2; D gene: -; V gene: TRBV28; CDR3 DNA: TGTGCCAGCAGTTTTGCACAGATAGGCACCGGGGAGCTGTTTTTT; CDR3 protein: CASSFAQIGTGELFF
CDR3 length: 11; clone size: few; J gene: TRBJ1-1; D gene: -; V gene: TRBV20-1; CDR3 DNA: TGCAGTGCTAGAGTGCGGTATGAAGCTTTCTTT; CDR3 protein: CSARVRYEAFF
CDR3 length: 15; clone size: many; J gene: TRBJ2-3; D gene: TRBD2; V gene: TRBV18; CDR3 DNA: TGTGCCAGCTCACCACTAGCGGGGGACACAGATACGCAGTATTTT; CDR3 protein: CASSPLAGDTDTQYF
CDR3 length: 14; clone size: few; J gene: TRBJ1-6; D gene: TRBD1; V gene: TRBV3-1; CDR3 DNA: TGTGCCAGCAGCCTCGGACAGGGGGTTTCACCCCTCCACTTT; CDR3 protein: CASSLGQGVSPLHF
CDR3 length: 15; clone size: few; J gene: TRBJ2-5; D gene: -; V gene: TRBV11-2; CDR3 DNA: TGTGCCAGCAACCCGTCGCTAAGCGTTCAAGAGACCCAGTACTTC; CDR3 protein: CASNPSLSVQETQYF
CDR3 length: 16; clone size: -; J gene: TRBJ2-7; D gene: TRBD2; V gene: TRBV9; CDR3 DNA: TGTGCCGGCAGCGTTTCCGGGACTAGCGGTGCCTACGAGCAGTACTTC; CDR3 protein: CAGSVSGTSGAYEQYF
CDR3 length: 16; clone size: few; J gene: TRBJ2-1; D gene: TRBD2; V gene: TRBV11-2; CDR3 DNA: TGTGCCAGCAGCCGACTAGCGGGGCCAATATACAATGAGCAGTTCTTC; CDR3 protein: CASSRLAGPIYNEQFF
CDR3 length: 15; clone size: few; J gene: TRBJ2-1; D gene: -; V gene: TRBV7-6; CDR3 DNA: TGTGCCAGCAGCTTAGCCGGGGCCTTATACAATGAGCAGTTCTTC; CDR3 protein: CASSLAGALYNEQFF
CDR3 length: 13; clone size: -; J gene: TRBJ2-7; D gene: TRBD2; V gene: TRBV7-9; CDR3 DNA: TGTGCCAGCAGCTCCACTAGCGTCAATGAGCAGTACTTC; CDR3 protein: CASSSTSVNEQYF
CDR3 length: 15; clone size: -; J gene: TRBJ2-7; D gene: -; V gene: TRBV11-2; CDR3 DNA: TGTGCCAGCAGCTCCGAACTTTTGAGCTCCTACGAGCAGTACTTC; CDR3 protein: CASSSELLSSYEQYF
CDR3 length: 16; clone size: -; J gene: TRBJ2-5; D gene: -; V gene: TRBV4-2; CDR3 DNA: TGTGCCAGCAGCCAAGAGGACGGGCGGGGCCAAGAGACCCAGTACTTC; CDR3 protein: CASSQEDGRGQETQYF
CDR3 length: 16; clone size: -; J gene: TRBJ2-3; D gene: TRBD1; V gene: TRBV24-1; CDR3 DNA: TGTGCCACCAGTGACCCTACAGGGGGCGGCACAGATACGCAGTATTTT; CDR3 protein: CATSDPTGGGTDTQYF
CDR3 length: 16; clone size: once; J gene: TRBJ2-2; D gene: -; V gene: TRBV9; CDR3 DNA: TGTGCCAGCAGCGTAGGCGGCCGGGTGAACACCGGGGAGCTGTTTTTT; CDR3 protein: CASSVGGRVNTGELFF
CDR3 length: 17; clone size: -; J gene: TRBJ1-2; D gene: -; V gene: TRBV4-2; CDR3 DNA: TGTGCCAGCAGCCAAGTCGGGTCCATTCGAGACCTTAAAGGCTACACCTTC; CDR3 protein: CASSQVGSIRDLKGYTF
CDR3 length: 16; clone size: -; J gene: TRBJ2-3; D gene: -; V gene: TRBV4-2; CDR3 DNA: TGTGCCAGCAGCCAAGAGTCGGGATCTAGCACAGATACGCAGTATTTT; CDR3 protein: CASSQESGSSTDTQYF
CDR3 length: 14; clone size: -; J gene: TRBJ1-2; D gene: -; V gene: TRBV10-3; CDR3 DNA: TGTGCCATCAGTGAGCTCCCGGGGAAGGATGGCTACACCTTC; CDR3 protein: CAISELPGKDGYTF
CDR3 length: 14; clone size: few; J gene: TRBJ2-3; D gene: TRBD1; V gene: TRBV10-3; CDR3 DNA: TGTGCCATCAGGCAGGGACAGACCACAGATACGCAGTATTTT; CDR3 protein: CAIRQGQTTDTQYF
CDR3 length: 13; clone size: -; J gene: TRBJ2-3; D gene: TRBD2; V gene: TRBV2; CDR3 DNA: TGTGCCATCGACGGGTTAGCGGGAGATACGCAGTATTTT; CDR3 protein: CAIDGLAGDTQYF
CDR3 length: 15; clone size: -; J gene: TRBJ2-6; D gene: TRBD1; V gene: TRBV20-1; CDR3 DNA: TGCAGTGCTAGAGATTACAGGGGTGGGGCCAACGTCCCGACTTTC; CDR3 protein: CSARDYRGGANVPTF
CDR3 length: 13; clone size: many; J gene: TRBJ2-5; D gene: -; V gene: TRBV12-3/TRBV12-4; CDR3 DNA: TGTGCCAGCAAACCCACAGGGAAAGAGACCCAGTACTTC; CDR3 protein: CASKPTGKETQYF
CDR3 length: 20; clone size: few; J gene: TRBJ2-1; D gene: -; V gene: TRBV21-1; CDR3 DNA: TGTGCCAGCAGCAAAGTGGGGCTAGCGGGAGGCCTCACTTCCTACAATGAGCAGTTCTTC; CDR3 protein: CASSKVGLAGGLTSYNEQFF
CDR3 length: 13; clone size: -; J gene: TRBJ2-7; D gene: -; V gene: TRBV10-3; CDR3 DNA: TGTGCCATCAGTGCGACTAGCTCCTACGAGCAGTACTTC; CDR3 protein: CAISATSSYEQYF
CDR3 length: 13; clone size: -; J gene: TRBJ1-1; D gene: TRBD1; V gene: TRBV6-5; CDR3 DNA: TGTGCCAGCAGTATGGTGCAGGGGGCTGAAGCTTTCTTT; CDR3 protein: CASSMVQGAEAFF